This entry features one TCR beta chain sequence. The specificity of this receptor is unknown. No base quality information exists; no much larger clone differs at one position. This sample is part of a study of OX40 agonist ivuxolimab in advanced cancers. For the study in its entirety: The costimulatory receptor OX40 (CD134) was targeted by ivuxolimab, a fully human IgG2 agonistic monoclonal antibody. Intravenous ivuxolimab was administered to patients every 2 weeks at six dose levels: 0.01, 0.1, 0.3, 1.5, 3 and 10 mg/kg. Of the roughly 54 patients in dose escalation, some 19 had hepatocellular carcinoma, around 15 had melanoma, 9 had renal cell carcinoma and 9 had head and neck cancer. In the dose-escalation cohort, 70% to 90% of patients were male, and the mean age was roughly 56 years with a range of roughly 23 to 90. Prior anti-PD-1, anti-PD-L1 or anti-CTLA-4 therapy was permitted, and checkpoint inhibitors had been received by less than 45% of dose-escalation patients. Partial responses occurred in three dose-escalation patients: two with cutaneous melanoma and one with hepatocellular carcinoma. The point of sequencing TCRbeta in the periphery was to test whether ivuxolimab changed TCR sequence diversity and drove clonal T-cell expansion. The paper reports the monotherapy dose-escalation portion (N of about 47 patients) of the phase I ivuxolimab trial. Beyond this particular receptor, the publication reports: Low levels of normalized T-cell clonal expansion were also seen in some patients who did not respond. In the 0.1-3.0 mg/kg groups, partial responders were among the patients with the lowest normalized peripheral clonal expansion, particularly in CD8+ T cells. Antigen specificity was not determined for the clonally expanded peripheral T cells. At doses from 0.1 to 3.0 mg/kg, clonal expansion was seen in both CD4+ and CD8+ blood T cells between baseline and week 6. On average, CD8+ T cells showed more expanded clones than CD4+ T cells after ivuxolimab.

According to the germline V gene, CDR1 reads MGHRA and CDR2 reads YSYEKL. The CDR3 holds 15 amino acids from the cysteine to the phenylalanine. The read is trimmed to its CDR3 DNA, 45 bases read in frame from base 1. V is shortened by 1 base, J by 4 bases, and the region joining them spans 13 bases. Patients with a history of autoimmune disease or receiving systemic immunosuppression were excluded from the trial. Peripheral blood for TCR sequencing was drawn from every dose cohort at baseline, at cycle 4 day 1 and at cycle 7 day 1. Samples came from an open-label, multicenter, first-in-human phase I dose-escalation trial of ivuxolimab. Adults with locally advanced or metastatic melanoma, renal cell, hepatocellular, or head and neck squamous cell carcinoma were enrolled in the trial. Before TCR sequencing, CD4+ T cells and CD8+ T cells were sorted from peripheral blood as separate populations. For sequencing of the TCRbeta CDR3 region, genomic DNA was extracted from the sorted cells. The immunoSEQ Assay was used for sequencing of TCRbeta CDR3 regions. Drawn from immuneACCESS, this table holds only the in-frame rearrangements with V and J called that TCRdb kept. Clones are partly lost; checked studies trace under half to an unresolved V gene and leave the rest unexplained. The sample has roughly 36,000 clones on record, 70% to 85% of them singletons. Approximately 21% of the sample is taken by the ten largest.

Sequenced here: CD4+ or CD8+ T cells sorted from blood, sampled in a trial of the OX40 agonist ivuxolimab. The chain employs TRBV4-1 and TRBJ1-2; TRBD1 is perhaps the D gene, given 5 matching bases. The source is an adult with an advanced solid tumor such as melanoma, head and neck, liver or kidney cancer. The CDR3 reads CASSQGEGEGYGYTF. The nucleotides read TGCGCCAGCAGCCAAGGTGAAGGGGAGGGCTATGGCTACACCTTC.